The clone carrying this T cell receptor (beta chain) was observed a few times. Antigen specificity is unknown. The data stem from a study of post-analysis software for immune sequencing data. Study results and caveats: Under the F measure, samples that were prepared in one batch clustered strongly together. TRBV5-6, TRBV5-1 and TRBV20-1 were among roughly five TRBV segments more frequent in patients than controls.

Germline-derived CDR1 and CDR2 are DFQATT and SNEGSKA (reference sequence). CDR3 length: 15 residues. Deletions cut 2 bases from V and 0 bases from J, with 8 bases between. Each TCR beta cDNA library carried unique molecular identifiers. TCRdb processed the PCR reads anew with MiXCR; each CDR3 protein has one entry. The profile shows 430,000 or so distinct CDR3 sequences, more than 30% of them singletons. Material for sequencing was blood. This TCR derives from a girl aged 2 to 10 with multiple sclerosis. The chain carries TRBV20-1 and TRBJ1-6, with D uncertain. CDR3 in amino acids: CSARSGSSYNSPLHF. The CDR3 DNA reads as TGCAGTGCTAGATCTGGGAGCTCCTATAATTCACCCCTCCACTTT.